Listed below are T cell receptor beta chains from one sample, sequenced in a study of monozygotic twins with cystic fibrosis. TCRdb's table, derived via immunoSEQ multiplex PCR, lists solely in-frame clones and lacks some. The data contain some 10,000 clones, approximately 99.4% of them singletons. Sequencing used blood. The source is a man in his late teens or twenties with cystic fibrosis. CDR3s include the opening cysteine and the closing phenylalanine or tryptophan. The D gene is left open where the match is weak. The size entry is marked missing in some rows and otherwise reads once, few, many or a size class.

v_call,clone_size,d_call,j_call,cdr3_nt,cdr3_aa
TRBV5-8,once,TRBD1,TRBJ2-5,TGTGCCAGCGAAAGGACAGGAAACCAAGAGACCCAGTACTTC,CASERTGNQETQYF
TRBV5-4,-,TRBD2,TRBJ2-1,TGTGCCAGCAGCTCCGGGACTAGCGGGCACATCTACAATGAGCAGTTCTTC,CASSSGTSGHIYNEQFF
TRBV6-1,once,TRBD1,TRBJ1-2,TGTGCCAGCAGTGAATCCGGCAGGGGGGGCCATGGCTACACCTTC,CASSESGRGGHGYTF
TRBV27,-,TRBD2,TRBJ2-1,TGTGCCAGCAGTTCTAATCCCCTCACTAGCGGGAGGGGGGGTTTAAATGAGCAGTTCTTC,CASSSNPLTSGRGGLNEQFF
TRBV5-1,-,-,TRBJ1-4,TGCGCCAGCAGCTTGATCCCCGGAATTGAAAAACTGTTTTTT,CASSLIPGIEKLFF
TRBV10-3,-,TRBD2,TRBJ2-7,TGTGCCATCACTCCTAGCGGGAGGTCCTACGAGCAGTACTTC,CAITPSGRSYEQYF
TRBV9,-,-,TRBJ2-7,TGTGCCAGCAGCGTAGAGGCCGGCCTCTCCTACGAGCAGTACTTC,CASSVEAGLSYEQYF
TRBV19,once,-,TRBJ1-1,TGTGCCAGTAGTATAGGAACAGGGAACACTGAAGCTTTCTTT,CASSIGTGNTEAFF
TRBV7-9,-,-,TRBJ2-7,TGTGCCAGCAGCTTAGGCGGCAGGCTCAGCGAGCAGTACTTC,CASSLGGRLSEQYF
TRBV4-2,-,TRBD1,TRBJ1-3,TGTGCCAGCAGCCAAGAGGCAGGGGGGTTAGTGAACACCATATATTTT,CASSQEAGGLVNTIYF
TRBV30,-,TRBD2,TRBJ2-7,TGTGCCTGGAAAGCGGGACCGCTCCCCTACGAGCAGTACTTC,CAWKAGPLPYEQYF
TRBV10-1,-,-,TRBJ2-5,TGCGCCAGCAGTAAGGGGGGGGAAGAGACCCAGTACTTC,CASSKGGEETQYF
TRBV19,-,-,TRBJ1-1,TGTGCCAGTAGTACTGGACGTGGCACTGAAGCTTTCTTT,CASSTGRGTEAFF
TRBV30,-,-,TRBJ1-1,TGTGCCTGGAGTAGACAGAGGGCGCCACGGACTCGGCCTGAAGCTTTCTTT,CAWSRQRAPRTRPEAFF
TRBV7-9,once,TRBD1,TRBJ2-2,TGTGCCAGCAGCTCCCTCGGGACAGGGGTAACCGGGGAGCTGTTTTTT,CASSSLGTGVTGELFF
TRBV14,once,-,TRBJ2-2,TGTGCCAGCAGCCAAGAACCGGGATCCGGGGAGCTGTTTTTT,CASSQEPGSGELFF